A few counts support the clone carrying this TCR beta chain. Antigen specificity is unknown. This sample was included in a study of T cells in localized non-small cell lung cancer. Findings of the study overall: Maximal T cell clonality occurred in uninvolved adjacent lung, with tumor ranking below it. Tumor samples were not multi-region, leaving intratumor heterogeneity unexcluded.

Profiled with immunoSEQ multiplex PCR; TCRdb holds only in-frame clones, not every one. The profile covers over a thousand clones, with about 24% appearing a single time and 12% taken by the ten largest. Germline CDR1 reads MRHNA; CDR2 reads SNTAGT. The CDR3 covers 11 residues. Trimming pared 3 bases from V and 7 bases from J, leaving 4 bases between. The TCR comes from a male donor at least 60 years old with stage II lung adenocarcinoma. The chain carries TRBV6-4 and TRBJ1-5; D unclear. Material: lung tumor tissue, obtained before any cancer treatment. In DNA, the CDR3 is TGTGCCAGCAGTGAAGGGCAGCCCCAGCATTTT. Residues: CASSEGQPQHF.